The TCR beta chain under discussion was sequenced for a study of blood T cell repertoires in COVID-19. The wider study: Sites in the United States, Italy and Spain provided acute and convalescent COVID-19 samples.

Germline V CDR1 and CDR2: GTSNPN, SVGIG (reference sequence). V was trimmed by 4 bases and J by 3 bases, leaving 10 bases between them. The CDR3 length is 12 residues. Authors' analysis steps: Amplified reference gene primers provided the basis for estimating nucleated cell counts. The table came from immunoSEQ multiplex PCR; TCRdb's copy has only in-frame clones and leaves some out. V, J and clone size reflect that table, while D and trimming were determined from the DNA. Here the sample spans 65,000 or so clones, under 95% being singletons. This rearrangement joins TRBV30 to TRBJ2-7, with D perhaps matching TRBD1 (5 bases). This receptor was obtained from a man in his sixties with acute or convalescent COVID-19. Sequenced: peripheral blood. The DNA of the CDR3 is TGTGCCTGGACCCTAGACAGCTACGAGCAGTACTTC. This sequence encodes CAWTLDSYEQYF.